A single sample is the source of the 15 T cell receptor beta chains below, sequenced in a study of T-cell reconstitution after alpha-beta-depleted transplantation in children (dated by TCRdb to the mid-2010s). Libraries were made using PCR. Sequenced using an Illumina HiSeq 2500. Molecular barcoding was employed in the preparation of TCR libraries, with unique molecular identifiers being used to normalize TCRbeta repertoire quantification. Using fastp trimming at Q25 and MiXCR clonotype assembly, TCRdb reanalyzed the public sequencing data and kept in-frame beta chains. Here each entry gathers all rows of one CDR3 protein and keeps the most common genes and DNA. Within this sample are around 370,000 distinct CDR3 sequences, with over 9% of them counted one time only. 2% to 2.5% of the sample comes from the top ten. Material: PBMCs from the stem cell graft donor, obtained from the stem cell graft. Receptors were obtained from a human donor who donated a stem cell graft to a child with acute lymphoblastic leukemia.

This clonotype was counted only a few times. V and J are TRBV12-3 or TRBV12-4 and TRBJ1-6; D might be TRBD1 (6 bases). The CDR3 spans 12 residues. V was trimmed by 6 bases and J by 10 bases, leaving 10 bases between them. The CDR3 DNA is TGTGCCAGCAGCCGGCAGGGGTCACCCCTCCACTTT. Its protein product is CASSRQGSPLHF.

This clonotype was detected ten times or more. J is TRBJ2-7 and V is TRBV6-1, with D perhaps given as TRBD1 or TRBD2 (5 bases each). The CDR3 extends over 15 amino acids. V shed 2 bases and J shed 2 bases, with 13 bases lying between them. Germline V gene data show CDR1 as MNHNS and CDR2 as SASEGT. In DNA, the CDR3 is TGTGCCAGCAGTGAATGGGGGACGGTTACCTACGAGCAGTACTTC. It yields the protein CASSEWGTVTYEQYF.

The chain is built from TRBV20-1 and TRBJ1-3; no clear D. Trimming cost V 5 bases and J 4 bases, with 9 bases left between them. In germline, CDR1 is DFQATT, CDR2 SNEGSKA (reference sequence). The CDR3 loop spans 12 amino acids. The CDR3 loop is CSALSSGNTIYF. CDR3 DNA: TGCAGTGCTCTATCATCCGGAAACACCATATATTTT.

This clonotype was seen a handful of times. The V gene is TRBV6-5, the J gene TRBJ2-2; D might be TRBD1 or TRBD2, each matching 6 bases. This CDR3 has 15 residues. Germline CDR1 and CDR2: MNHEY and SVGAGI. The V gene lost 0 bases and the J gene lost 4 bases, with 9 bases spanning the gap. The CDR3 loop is CASSYSRGVTGELFF. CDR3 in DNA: TGTGCCAGCAGTTACTCGAGGGGGGTCACCGGGGAGCTGTTTTTT.

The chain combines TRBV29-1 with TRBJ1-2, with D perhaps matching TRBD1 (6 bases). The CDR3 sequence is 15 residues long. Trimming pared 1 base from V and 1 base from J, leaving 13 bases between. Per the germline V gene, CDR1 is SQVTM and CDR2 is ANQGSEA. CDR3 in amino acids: CSVEARQEGNYGYTF. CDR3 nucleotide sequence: TGCAGCGTTGAAGCCCGACAGGAGGGTAACTATGGCTACACCTTC.

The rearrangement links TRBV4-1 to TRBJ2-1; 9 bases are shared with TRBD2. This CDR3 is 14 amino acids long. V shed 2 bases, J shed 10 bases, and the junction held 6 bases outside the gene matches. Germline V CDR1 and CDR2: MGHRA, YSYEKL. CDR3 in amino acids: CASSQPSGAREQFF. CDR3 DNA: TGCGCCAGCAGCCAACCTAGCGGGGCCAGGGAGCAGTTCTTC.

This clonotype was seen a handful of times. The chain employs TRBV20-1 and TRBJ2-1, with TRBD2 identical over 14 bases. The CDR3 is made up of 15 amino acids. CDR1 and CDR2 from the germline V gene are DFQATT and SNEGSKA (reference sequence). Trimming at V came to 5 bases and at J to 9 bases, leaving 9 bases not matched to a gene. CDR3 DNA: TGCAGTGCTGGAGGGACTAGCGGGAGTGGAGGTGAGCAGTTCTTC. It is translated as CSAGGTSGSGGEQFF.

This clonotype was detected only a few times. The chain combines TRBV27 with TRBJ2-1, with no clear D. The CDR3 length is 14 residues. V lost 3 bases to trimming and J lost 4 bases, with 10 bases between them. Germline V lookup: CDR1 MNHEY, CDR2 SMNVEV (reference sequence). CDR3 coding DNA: TGTGCCAGCAGTTTCCTGGACGGTTACAATGAGCAGTTCTTC. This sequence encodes CASSFLDGYNEQFF.

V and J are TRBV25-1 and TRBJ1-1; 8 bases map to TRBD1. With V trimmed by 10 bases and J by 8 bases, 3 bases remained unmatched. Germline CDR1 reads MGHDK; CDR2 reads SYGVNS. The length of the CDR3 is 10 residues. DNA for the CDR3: TGTGCCACGGGGGACAGGGAAGCTTTCTTT. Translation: CATGDREAFF.

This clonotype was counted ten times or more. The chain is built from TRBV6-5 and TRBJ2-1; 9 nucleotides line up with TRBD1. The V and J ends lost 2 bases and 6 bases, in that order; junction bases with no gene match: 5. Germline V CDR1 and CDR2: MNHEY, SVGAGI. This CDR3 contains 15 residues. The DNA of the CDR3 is TGTGCCAGCAGTTACACAGGACAGGGGTCCAATGAGCAGTTCTTC. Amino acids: CASSYTGQGSNEQFF.

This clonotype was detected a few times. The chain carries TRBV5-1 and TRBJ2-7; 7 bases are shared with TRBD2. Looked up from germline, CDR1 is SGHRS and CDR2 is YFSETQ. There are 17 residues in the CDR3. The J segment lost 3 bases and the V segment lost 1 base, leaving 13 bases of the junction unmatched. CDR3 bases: TGCGCCAGCAGCTTGATTTTAAGAGAACTAGCGAACTACGAGCAGTACTTC. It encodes CASSLILRELANYEQYF.

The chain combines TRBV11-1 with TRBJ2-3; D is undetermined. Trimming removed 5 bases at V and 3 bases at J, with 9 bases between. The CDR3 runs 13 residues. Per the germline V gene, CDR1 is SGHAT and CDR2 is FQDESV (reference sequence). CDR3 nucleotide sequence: TGTGCCAGCAGCCCCCGTCCTACAGATACGCAGTATTTT. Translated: CASSPRPTDTQYF.

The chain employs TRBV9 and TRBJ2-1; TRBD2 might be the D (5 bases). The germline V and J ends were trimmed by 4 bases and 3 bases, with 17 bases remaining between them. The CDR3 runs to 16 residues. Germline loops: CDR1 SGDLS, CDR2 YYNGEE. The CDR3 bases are TGTGCCAGCAGCACCGACTATAACAGAATCTACAATGAGCAGTTCTTC. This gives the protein CASSTDYNRIYNEQFF.

The CDR3 protein is CASTYGRASYEQYF. CDR3 in DNA: TGTGCCAGCACCTACGGGAGGGCCTCCTACGAGCAGTACTTC. The chain combines TRBV12-3 or TRBV12-4 with TRBJ2-7; 8 nucleotides align to TRBD2. The CDR3 sequence is 14 residues long. J gave up 0 bases and V 7 bases, and 5 bases lay outside the gene matches.

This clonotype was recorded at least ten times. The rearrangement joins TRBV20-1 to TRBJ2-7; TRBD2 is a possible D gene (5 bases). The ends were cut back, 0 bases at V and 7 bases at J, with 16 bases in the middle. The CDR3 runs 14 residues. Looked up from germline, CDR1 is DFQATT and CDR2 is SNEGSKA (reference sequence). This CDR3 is CSARDFSGTREQYF. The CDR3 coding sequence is TGCAGTGCTAGAGATTTCAGCGGAACCCGAGAGCAGTACTTC.